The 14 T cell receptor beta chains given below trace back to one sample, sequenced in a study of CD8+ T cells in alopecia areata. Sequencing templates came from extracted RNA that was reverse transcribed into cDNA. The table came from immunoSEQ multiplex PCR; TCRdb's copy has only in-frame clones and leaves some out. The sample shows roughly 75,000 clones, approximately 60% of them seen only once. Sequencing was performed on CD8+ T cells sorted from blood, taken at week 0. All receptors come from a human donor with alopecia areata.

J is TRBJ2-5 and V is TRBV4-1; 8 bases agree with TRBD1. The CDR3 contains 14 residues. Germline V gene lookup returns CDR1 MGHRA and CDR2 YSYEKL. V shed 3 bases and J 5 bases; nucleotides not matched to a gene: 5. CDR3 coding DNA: TGCGCCAGCAGCCAGTCAGGGGGCTGGGAGACCCAGTACTTC. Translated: CASSQSGGWETQYF.

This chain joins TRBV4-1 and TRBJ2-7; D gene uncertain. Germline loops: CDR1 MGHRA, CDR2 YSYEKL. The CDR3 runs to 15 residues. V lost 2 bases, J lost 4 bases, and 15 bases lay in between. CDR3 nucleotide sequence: TGCGCCAGCAGCCAATTGCTCGATCTGTATTACGAGCAGTACTTC. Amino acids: CASSQLLDLYYEQYF.

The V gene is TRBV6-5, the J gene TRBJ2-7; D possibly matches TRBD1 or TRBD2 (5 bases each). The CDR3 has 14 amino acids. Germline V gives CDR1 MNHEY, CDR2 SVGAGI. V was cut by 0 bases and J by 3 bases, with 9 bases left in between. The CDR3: CASSYSGDRYEQYF. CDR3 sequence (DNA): TGTGCCAGCAGTTACTCGGGGGACCGCTACGAGCAGTACTTC.

CDR3 bases: TGTGCCAGCAGCTTACGACAGACCTTAAGCACAGATACGCAGTATTTT. Protein: CASSLRQTLSTDTQYF. The chain has TRBV13 and TRBJ2-3, with a possible D match to TRBD1 (5 bases). The germline CDR1 and CDR2 sequences are PRHDT and FYEKMQ (reference sequence). V shed 2 bases and J shed 0 bases, with 12 bases lying between them. The CDR3 runs to 16 residues.

CDR3 in DNA: TGTGCCAGCAGCGAAATCCCGCGACCACATGGCTACACCTTC. Translating gives CASSEIPRPHGYTF. This chain uses TRBV27 with TRBJ1-2; D not certain. CDR3 size: 14 residues. Germline-derived CDR1 and CDR2 are MNHEY and SMNVEV (reference sequence). V was pared by 6 bases and J by 6 bases, with 17 bases between.

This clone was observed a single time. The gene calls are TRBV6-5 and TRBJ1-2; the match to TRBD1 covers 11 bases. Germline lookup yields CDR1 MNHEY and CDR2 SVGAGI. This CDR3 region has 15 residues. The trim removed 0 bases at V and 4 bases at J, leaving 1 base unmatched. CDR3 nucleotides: TGTGCCAGCAGTTACTCGGGGACAGGGGGCTATGGCTACACCTTC. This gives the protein CASSYSGTGGYGYTF.

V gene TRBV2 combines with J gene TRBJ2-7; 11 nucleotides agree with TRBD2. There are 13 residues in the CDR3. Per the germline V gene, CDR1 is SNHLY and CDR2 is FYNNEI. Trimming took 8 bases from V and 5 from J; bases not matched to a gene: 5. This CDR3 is CASLGLADNEQYF. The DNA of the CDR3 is TGTGCCAGCCTGGGACTAGCGGACAACGAGCAGTACTTC.

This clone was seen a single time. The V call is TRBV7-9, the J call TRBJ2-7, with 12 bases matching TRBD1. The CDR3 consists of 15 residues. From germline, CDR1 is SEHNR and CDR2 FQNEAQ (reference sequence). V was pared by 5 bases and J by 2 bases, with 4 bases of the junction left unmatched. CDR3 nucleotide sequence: TGTGCCAGCAGCCAGGGACAGGGGGCCCCCTACGAGCAGTACTTC. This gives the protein CASSQGQGAPYEQYF.

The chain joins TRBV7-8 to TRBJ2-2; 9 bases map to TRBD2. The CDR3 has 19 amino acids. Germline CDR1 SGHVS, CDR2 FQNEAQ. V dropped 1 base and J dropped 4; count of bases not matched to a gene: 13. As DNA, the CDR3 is TGTGCCAGCAGCTTAGGCCATGCGGCTAGCGGGGAGGGCACCGGGGAGCTGTTTTTT. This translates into CASSLGHAASGEGTGELFF.

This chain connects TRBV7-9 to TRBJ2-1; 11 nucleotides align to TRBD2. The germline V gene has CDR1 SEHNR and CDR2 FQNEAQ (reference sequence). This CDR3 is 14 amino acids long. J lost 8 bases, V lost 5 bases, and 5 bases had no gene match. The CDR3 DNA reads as TGTGCCAGCAGCCCCACTAGCGGGAGCGATGAGCAGTTCTTC. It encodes CASSPTSGSDEQFF.

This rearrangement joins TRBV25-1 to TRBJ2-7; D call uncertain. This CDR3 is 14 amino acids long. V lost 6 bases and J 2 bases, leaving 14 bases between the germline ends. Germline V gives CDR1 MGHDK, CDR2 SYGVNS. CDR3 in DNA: TGTGCCAGCAGGCTTGATGGCCCCCCCTACGAGCAGTACTTC. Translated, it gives CASRLDGPPYEQYF.

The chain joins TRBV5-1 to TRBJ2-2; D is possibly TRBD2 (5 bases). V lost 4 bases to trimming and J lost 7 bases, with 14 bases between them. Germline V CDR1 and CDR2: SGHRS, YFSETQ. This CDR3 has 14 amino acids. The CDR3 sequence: CASSPGLGSGELFF. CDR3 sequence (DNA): TGCGCCAGCAGCCCCGGCCTAGGGAGCGGGGAGCTGTTTTTT.

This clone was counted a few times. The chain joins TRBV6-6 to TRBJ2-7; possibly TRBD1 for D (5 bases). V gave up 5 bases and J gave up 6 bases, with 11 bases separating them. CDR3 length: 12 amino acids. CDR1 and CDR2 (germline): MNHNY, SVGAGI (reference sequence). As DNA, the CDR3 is TGTGCCAGCAGTCCCTCAGGGTTCGAGCAGTACTTC. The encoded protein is CASSPSGFEQYF.

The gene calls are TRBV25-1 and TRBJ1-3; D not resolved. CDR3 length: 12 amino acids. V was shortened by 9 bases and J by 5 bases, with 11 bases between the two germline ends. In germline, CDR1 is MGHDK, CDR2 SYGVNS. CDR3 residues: CAREVGRNTIYF. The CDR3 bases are TGTGCCAGAGAGGTCGGGAGAAACACCATATATTTT.